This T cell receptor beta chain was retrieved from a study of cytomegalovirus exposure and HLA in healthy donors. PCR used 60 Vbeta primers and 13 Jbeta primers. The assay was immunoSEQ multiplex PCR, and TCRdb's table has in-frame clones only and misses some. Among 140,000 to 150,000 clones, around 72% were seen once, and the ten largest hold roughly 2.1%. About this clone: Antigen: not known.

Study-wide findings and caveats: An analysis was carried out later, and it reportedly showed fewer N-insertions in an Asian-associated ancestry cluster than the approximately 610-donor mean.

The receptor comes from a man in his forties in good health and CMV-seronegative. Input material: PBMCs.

CDR3 nucleotide sequence: TGTGCCAGCAGTTCTCACCCGCAGGGAAATTCACCCCTCCACTTT. As protein: CASSSHPQGNSPLHF. The J gene is TRBJ1-6, the V gene TRBV5-4; tentatively, D is TRBD1 (5 bases). The CDR3 is 15 amino acids. V was cut by 5 bases and J by 7 bases, with 16 bases left in between. CDR1 SGHNT and CDR2 YYREEE come from the germline V gene (reference sequence).